This is a list of T cell receptor beta chains from one sample in a study of cytomegalovirus exposure and HLA in healthy donors. Here immunoSEQ multiplex PCR was the method, and the copy in TCRdb shows in-frame clones only, minus some. The data show about 110,000 clones, more than 60% seen once. The sample was PBMCs. Receptors were obtained from a female donor in good health and CMV-seropositive. CDR3s include the opening cysteine and the closing phenylalanine or tryptophan. Fields, in order: D gene, V gene, clone size, J gene, CDR3 DNA, CDR3 protein. A D gene is named only where the DNA matches it firmly. For some rows the clone size is stated as once, few or many, or as a class when expanded; others skip it.

d_call: .; v_call: TRBV5-1; clone_size: .; j_call: TRBJ2-1; cdr3_nt: TGCGCCAGCAGCTTGGTTCGGCAGGGATTCTACAATGAGCAGTTCTTC; cdr3_aa: CASSLVRQGFYNEQFF
d_call: .; v_call: TRBV4-3; clone_size: .; j_call: TRBJ1-6; cdr3_nt: TGCGCCAGCAGTTCCCGACACTCTAATTCACCCCTCCACTTT; cdr3_aa: CASSSRHSNSPLHF
d_call: .; v_call: TRBV18; clone_size: .; j_call: TRBJ1-1; cdr3_nt: TGTGCCAGCTCACCAGACAGGATGAACACTGAAGCTTTCTTT; cdr3_aa: CASSPDRMNTEAFF
d_call: TRBD2; v_call: TRBV30; clone_size: .; j_call: TRBJ2-2; cdr3_nt: TGTGCCTGGAGTCTGGGACTAGCGGGAGTAAGGTACACCGGGGAGCTGTTTTTT; cdr3_aa: CAWSLGLAGVRYTGELFF
d_call: TRBD2; v_call: TRBV19; clone_size: .; j_call: TRBJ2-3; cdr3_nt: TGTGCCAGTAGTATAAATATGGGACTAGCGGGAGACACAGATACGCAGTATTTT; cdr3_aa: CASSINMGLAGDTDTQYF
d_call: .; v_call: TRBV6-5; clone_size: few; j_call: TRBJ2-2; cdr3_nt: TGTGCCAGCAGTAACGGACAGATCACCGGGGAGCTGTTTTTT; cdr3_aa: CASSNGQITGELFF
d_call: .; v_call: TRBV7-3; clone_size: .; j_call: TRBJ1-1; cdr3_nt: TGTGCCAGCAGCTTAGGGCAAATGAACACTGAAGCTTTCTTT; cdr3_aa: CASSLGQMNTEAFF
d_call: TRBD2; v_call: TRBV5-6; clone_size: .; j_call: TRBJ2-7; cdr3_nt: TGTGCCAGCAGCCCAGCGCCGGGACTAGCCTACGAGCAGTACTTC; cdr3_aa: CASSPAPGLAYEQYF
d_call: .; v_call: TRBV7-9; clone_size: few; j_call: TRBJ1-3; cdr3_nt: TGTGCCAGCAGTTCTACAGGATCCTCTGGAAACACCATATATTTT; cdr3_aa: CASSSTGSSGNTIYF
d_call: .; v_call: TRBV7-9; clone_size: .; j_call: TRBJ2-3; cdr3_nt: TGTGCCAGCAGCCGGGGCGGGGAAGATACGCAGTATTTT; cdr3_aa: CASSRGGEDTQYF
d_call: .; v_call: TRBV7-2; clone_size: .; j_call: TRBJ2-5; cdr3_nt: TGTGCCAGCAGCCAGGGCGGTTTACAGGTCCAAGAGACCCAGTACTTC; cdr3_aa: CASSQGGLQVQETQYF
d_call: TRBD2; v_call: TRBV29-1; clone_size: .; j_call: TRBJ2-5; cdr3_nt: TGCAGCGTGTCCGGGACTAGCGGTGGGACCCAGTACTTC; cdr3_aa: CSVSGTSGGTQYF
d_call: TRBD1; v_call: TRBV4-2; clone_size: .; j_call: TRBJ1-4; cdr3_nt: TGTGCCAGCAGCCAAGATGGACAGGGTGGTGAAAAACTGTTTTTT; cdr3_aa: CASSQDGQGGEKLFF
d_call: .; v_call: TRBV28; clone_size: .; j_call: TRBJ2-1; cdr3_nt: TGTGCCAGCAGTTTAGCGTACAATGAGCAGTTCTTC; cdr3_aa: CASSLAYNEQFF
d_call: TRBD1; v_call: TRBV5-1; clone_size: .; j_call: TRBJ2-7; cdr3_nt: TGCGCCAGCAGCTCCCGGGACAGGGGGCTAGCAAGGTCCTACGAGCAGTACTTC; cdr3_aa: CASSSRDRGLARSYEQYF
d_call: .; v_call: TRBV5-5; clone_size: .; j_call: TRBJ1-1; cdr3_nt: TGTGCCAGCAGCCCTGGGACATTTCAGAACACTGAAGCTTTCTTT; cdr3_aa: CASSPGTFQNTEAFF
d_call: .; v_call: TRBV29-1; clone_size: .; j_call: TRBJ2-1; cdr3_nt: TGCAGCGCTGAACAGGGTTCCAATGAGCAGTTCTTC; cdr3_aa: CSAEQGSNEQFF
d_call: .; v_call: TRBV11-2; clone_size: .; j_call: TRBJ2-2; cdr3_nt: TGTGCCAGCAGACGATTAAGAGCAGAAATCGTAGGGGACACCGGGGAGCTGTTTTTT; cdr3_aa: CASRRLRAEIVGDTGELFF
d_call: TRBD2; v_call: TRBV19; clone_size: .; j_call: TRBJ2-5; cdr3_nt: TGTGCCAGTAGTCTGGGACTAGCGGGAGGTGGAGAGACCCAGTACTTC; cdr3_aa: CASSLGLAGGGETQYF
d_call: .; v_call: TRBV11-2; clone_size: .; j_call: TRBJ1-3; cdr3_nt: TGTGCCAGCAGCTCCGGGGGCTCTGGAAACACCATATATTTT; cdr3_aa: CASSSGGSGNTIYF
d_call: .; v_call: TRBV6-4; clone_size: .; j_call: TRBJ2-3; cdr3_nt: TGTGCCAGCAGTCCCGCGGGCTCGACAGATACGCAGTATTTT; cdr3_aa: CASSPAGSTDTQYF
d_call: .; v_call: TRBV9; clone_size: .; j_call: TRBJ2-2; cdr3_nt: TGTGCCAGCAGCCCTACGGACAGGAACACCGGGGAGCTGTTTTTT; cdr3_aa: CASSPTDRNTGELFF
d_call: .; v_call: TRBV2; clone_size: .; j_call: TRBJ2-2; cdr3_nt: TGTGCCACAAGGGGGACCACCGGGGAGCTGTTTTTT; cdr3_aa: CATRGTTGELFF
d_call: .; v_call: TRBV18; clone_size: .; j_call: TRBJ2-6; cdr3_nt: TGTGCCAGCTCCGACCAGTCAATTGGGCCTCCTGGGGCCAACGTCCTGACTTTC; cdr3_aa: CASSDQSIGPPGANVLTF
d_call: .; v_call: TRBV19; clone_size: once; j_call: TRBJ1-2; cdr3_nt: TGTGCCAGTAGTATCGGAGAAGGCTATGGCTACACCTTC; cdr3_aa: CASSIGEGYGYTF
d_call: TRBD1; v_call: TRBV9; clone_size: .; j_call: TRBJ2-5; cdr3_nt: TGTGCCAGCGGATCCGGGACAGGCCAAGAGACCCAGTACTTC; cdr3_aa: CASGSGTGQETQYF
d_call: TRBD1; v_call: TRBV6-6; clone_size: .; j_call: TRBJ1-4; cdr3_nt: TGTGCCAGCAGTTACGGCAGGGGGGCAACTAATGAAAAACTGTTTTTT; cdr3_aa: CASSYGRGATNEKLFF
d_call: .; v_call: TRBV28; clone_size: once; j_call: TRBJ1-2; cdr3_nt: TGTGCCAGCAGTTTTACAAACTATGGCTACACCTTC; cdr3_aa: CASSFTNYGYTF
d_call: TRBD1; v_call: TRBV19; clone_size: .; j_call: TRBJ1-2; cdr3_nt: TGTGCCAGTAGTTCTGACAGGGGGGCCTATGGCTACACCTTC; cdr3_aa: CASSSDRGAYGYTF
d_call: .; v_call: TRBV4-3; clone_size: .; j_call: TRBJ1-1; cdr3_nt: TGCGCCAGCAGCCCGACAGGAGAAGCTTTCTTT; cdr3_aa: CASSPTGEAFF
d_call: TRBD1; v_call: TRBV29-1; clone_size: few; j_call: TRBJ1-1; cdr3_nt: TGCAGCGGGCGACAGGGAGAAGGTTCTGAAGCTTTCTTT; cdr3_aa: CSGRQGEGSEAFF
d_call: TRBD2; v_call: TRBV14; clone_size: .; j_call: TRBJ2-1; cdr3_nt: TGTGCCAGCAGCCCGGGACTAGCTAGTGAGCAGTTCTTC; cdr3_aa: CASSPGLASEQFF
d_call: TRBD1; v_call: TRBV7-8; clone_size: .; j_call: TRBJ1-2; cdr3_nt: TGTGCCAGCAGCCGACAGGGGCTCGACTATGGCTACACCTTC; cdr3_aa: CASSRQGLDYGYTF
d_call: TRBD1; v_call: TRBV6-1; clone_size: .; j_call: TRBJ2-3; cdr3_nt: TGTGCCAGCAGTAATGGACAGGGTTGGACAGATACGCAGTATTTT; cdr3_aa: CASSNGQGWTDTQYF
d_call: TRBD2; v_call: TRBV25-1; clone_size: few; j_call: TRBJ2-7; cdr3_nt: TGTGCCAGCAGTCCCATCTCCGGGAGGAGTATGAACGAGCAGTACTTC; cdr3_aa: CASSPISGRSMNEQYF